One sample yielded the 21 T cell receptor beta chains listed below, sequenced in a study of T cell repertoires in cytomegalovirus infection. The antigens of these receptors remain unknown. TCRdb reanalysed the reads using MiXCR and keeps one entry per CDR3 protein. The profile shows just over 450,000 distinct CDR3 sequences, 40% to 50% of them singletons. The sample in question was cultured PBMCs, obtained from culture after CMV antigen stimulation. Receptors were obtained from a human donor in good health (CMV status not recorded). Some clones in this sample may be carry-over from other donors' samples.

V usage is TRBV12-3 or TRBV12-4 and J usage is TRBJ1-5; D perhaps matches TRBD1 (6 bases). CDR3 length: 13 amino acids. V was clipped by 5 bases and J by 7 bases, with 12 bases between them. CDR3: CASSPRGLQPQHF. The CDR3 DNA follows: TGTGCCAGCAGTCCCAGGGGTTTACAGCCCCAGCATTTT.

This clonotype was picked up a small number of times. The genes are TRBV12-3 or TRBV12-4 and TRBJ1-1; D is unclear. The CDR3 spans 14 residues. V gave up 6 bases and J gave up 0 bases, with 11 bases separating them. The CDR3 bases are TGTGCCAGCAGACCAGACCAATTGAACACTGAAGCTTTCTTT. It codes for CASRPDQLNTEAFF.

A few counts support this clonotype. The J gene is TRBJ2-7, the V gene TRBV11-3, with 7 bases identical to TRBD1. Germline CDR1 and CDR2: SGHNT and YENEEA. The CDR3 contains 15 residues. After removal of 5 bases from V and 3 bases from J, the junction contained 10 bases not matched to a gene. CDR3 nucleotide sequence: TGTGCCAGCAGCCTTGGTAGACAGGGCCTCTACGAGCAGTACTTC. Translated: CASSLGRQGLYEQYF.

The chain recombines TRBV2 with TRBJ2-5; perhaps TRBD2 as D (5 bases). The germline V gene encodes CDR1 SNHLY and CDR2 FYNNEI. Trimming left V 7 bases short and J 1 base short, with 13 bases between. CDR3 length: 14 amino acids. The CDR3 region is CASIGGRSQETQYF. The CDR3 DNA sequence: TGTGCCAGCATCGGAGGACGGAGCCAAGAGACCCAGTACTTC.

The V gene is TRBV2, the J gene TRBJ2-1, with D maybe TRBD2 (6 bases). CDR3 length equals 13 residues. Germline V gene data show CDR1 as SNHLY and CDR2 as FYNNEI. V was cut by 8 bases and J by 4 bases, with 12 bases left in between. CDR3 in amino acids: CASSGRPYNEQFF. The CDR3 bases are TGTGCCAGCTCGGGGAGGCCGTACAATGAGCAGTTCTTC.

This clonotype has a single count. The V and J genes are TRBV5-4 and TRBJ2-1; 8 bases match TRBD2. Trimming at V came to 4 bases and at J to 13 bases, leaving 16 bases not matched to a gene. The CDR3 spans 15 residues. Germline assignment: CDR1 SGHNT and CDR2 YYREEE (reference sequence). CDR3 sequence (DNA): TGTGCCAGCAGCAAACCGGGTGAAGCGGGAGCGTATCAGTTCTTC. Amino acid sequence: CASSKPGEAGAYQFF.

This clonotype was observed at least ten times. The chain recombines TRBV7-2 with TRBJ1-1; D is perhaps TRBD1 (5 bases). The CDR3 is 13 amino acids. V lost 5 bases, J lost 2 bases, and 9 bases lay in between. CDR1 is SGHTA, CDR2 FQGNSA, per germline. As DNA, the CDR3 is TGTGCCAGCAGCGTCGGACACAACACTGAAGCTTTCTTT. This gives the protein CASSVGHNTEAFF.

The chain uses TRBV10-3 and TRBJ1-6; D may be TRBD1 (6 bases). The CDR3 length is 14 residues. Germline assignment: CDR1 ENHRY and CDR2 SYGVKD. Trimming left V 7 bases short and J 9 bases short, with 16 bases between. The CDR3 nucleotides read TGTGCCATCACCCCCGGAGGGGGAGGTTCACCCCTCCACTTT. Translated, it gives CAITPGGGGSPLHF.

The genes are TRBV6-5 and TRBJ2-1; 11 bases are shared with TRBD2. This CDR3 spans 20 amino acids. Germline CDR1 is MNHEY and CDR2 is SVGAGI. The junction had 16 bases not matched to a gene; V was cut back by 5 bases and J by 1 base. The CDR3 DNA reads TGTGCCAGCAGTCAGAGGGGGGGACTAGCGGCAATCCGGTCCTACAATGAGCAGTTCTTC. Its translation: CASSQRGGLAAIRSYNEQFF.

This clonotype was seen a few times. The chain has TRBV7-6 and TRBJ2-5; perhaps D is TRBD1 or TRBD2 (5 bases each). The germline CDR1 and CDR2 sequences are SGHVS and FNYEAQ. Trimming removed 5 bases at V and 8 bases at J, with 18 bases between. This CDR3 is built from 14 residues. The CDR3 region has the DNA TGTGCCAGCAGCCTTACCGGGACGACGGATACCCAGTACTTC. Encoded protein: CASSLTGTTDTQYF.

The chain is built from TRBV11-2 and TRBJ2-6; either TRBD1 or TRBD2 may fit D (5 bases each). Trimming shortened V by 2 bases and J by 2 bases, and 19 bases separated the two germline ends. Germline CDR1 reads SGHAT; CDR2 reads FQNNGV. The CDR3 has 19 residues. Written as DNA, the CDR3 is TGTGCCAGCAGCTTACAGGGTCGGGGTGGAAGCCCTGGGGCCAACGTCCTGACTTTC. It encodes CASSLQGRGGSPGANVLTF.

The chain joins TRBV7-2 to TRBJ2-7; TRBD2 matches 8 bases. J lost 2 bases, V lost 1 base, and 4 bases had no gene match. The CDR3 covers 15 residues. The germline CDR1 and CDR2 sequences are SGHTA and FQGNSA. CDR3 nucleotide sequence: TGTGCCAGCAGCTTAGAACTAGCGGAGCCCTACGAGCAGTACTTC. Translation gives CASSLELAEPYEQYF. The entire variable domain, with the rest obtained from reference TRBV7-2 and TRBJ2-7, is as follows: GAGVSQSPSNKVTEKGKDVELRCDPISGHTALYWYRQSLGQGLEFLIYFQGNSAPDKSGLPSDRFSAERTGGSVSTLTIQRTQQEDSAVYLCASSLELAEPYEQYFGPGTRLTVT.

The V and J genes are TRBV2 and TRBJ1-1, with no clear D. Germline CDR1 reads SNHLY; CDR2 reads FYNNEI. V gave up 7 bases and J gave up 0 bases, with 12 bases separating them. The CDR3 is made up of 14 amino acids. The CDR3 region has the DNA TGTGCCAGCATCCCTGGATCAATGAACACTGAAGCTTTCTTT. Amino acid sequence: CASIPGSMNTEAFF.

V is TRBV3-1 and J is TRBJ1-2, with a weak D call TRBD1 (5 bases). Germline loops: CDR1 LGHDT, CDR2 YNNKEL (reference sequence). V shed 3 bases and J shed 4 bases, with 6 bases lying between them. The CDR3 totals 12 residues. The CDR3 sequence: CASSHGTYGYTF. In nucleotides, the CDR3 is TGTGCCAGCAGCCACGGGACCTATGGCTACACCTTC.

The chain has TRBV5-1 and TRBJ1-1; D is possibly TRBD1 (5 bases). V was cut by 4 bases and J by 1 base, with 11 bases left in between. This CDR3 is built from 14 residues. Germline CDR1 reads SGHRS; CDR2 reads YFSETQ. CDR3 amino acids: CASSVLGGNTEAFF. CDR3 coding DNA: TGCGCCAGCAGCGTCCTCGGGGGGAACACTGAAGCTTTCTTT.

This chain uses TRBV7-9 with TRBJ1-1; D is undetermined. Germline V gene lookup returns CDR1 SEHNR and CDR2 FQNEAQ (reference sequence). The CDR3 is 19 amino acids. Trimming stripped 5 bases from V and 11 bases from J, with 36 bases between. CDR3 sequence (DNA): TGTGCCAGCAGCCCCCCAACGGGTCGGGCGGTCTCTGAATCTTTATGGGCTTTCTTT. Its protein product is CASSPPTGRAVSESLWAFF.

The gene calls are TRBV20-1 and TRBJ1-1; the D gene is possibly TRBD1 (5 bases). V lost 3 bases to trimming and J lost 5 bases, with 16 bases between them. The CDR3 sequence is 14 residues long. Per the germline V gene, CDR1 is DFQATT and CDR2 is SNEGSKA (reference sequence). CDR3 DNA: TGCAGTGCTAGTCAGGGAGGGGTTGGGACTGAAGCTTTCTTT. It is translated as CSASQGGVGTEAFF.

The chain has TRBV6-1 and TRBJ1-6; 8 bases are a match to TRBD1. The V gene's germline CDR1 is MNHNS and CDR2 SASEGT. The CDR3 sequence is 14 residues long. The V segment lost 3 bases and the J segment 7 bases; nucleotides outside the gene matches: 2. CDR3 nucleotide sequence: TGTGCCAGCAGTGACAGGGGGCGAAATTCACCCCTCCACTTT. This encodes CASSDRGRNSPLHF.

This clonotype came up many times. The chain links TRBV7-8 to TRBJ2-5; no reliable D call. Germline values: CDR1 SGHVS, CDR2 FQNEAQ. V dropped 2 bases and J dropped 1 base, with 8 bases sitting between them. This CDR3 contains 14 residues. The CDR3 here is CASSLRSGQETQYF. The CDR3 bases are TGTGCCAGCAGCTTACGATCGGGCCAAGAGACCCAGTACTTC.

This rearrangement joins TRBV2 to TRBJ2-7; D remains unclear. This CDR3 region has 11 residues. V lost 0 bases and J lost 6, with 3 bases in between. From germline, CDR1 is SNHLY and CDR2 FYNNEI. This CDR3 is CASSEASEQYF. DNA for the CDR3: TGTGCCAGCAGTGAAGCCAGCGAGCAGTACTTC.

This clonotype was recorded a few times. V and J are TRBV7-6 and TRBJ2-7, with D unclear. V gave up 3 bases and J gave up 5 bases, with 8 bases separating them. CDR3 size: 12 residues. Looked up from germline, CDR1 is SGHVS and CDR2 is FNYEAQ. The CDR3 region is CASSFRSHEQYF. For the CDR3, the DNA is TGTGCCAGCAGCTTCAGGTCCCACGAGCAGTACTTC. Filled out from reference TRBV7-6 and TRBJ2-7, the complete variable domain reads GAGVSQSPRYKVTKRGQDVALRCDPISGHVSLYWYRQALGQGPEFLTYFNYEAQQDKSGLPNDRFSAERPEGSISTLTIQRTEQRDSAMYRCASSFRSHEQYFGPGTRLTVT.